The T cell receptor beta chain described here comes from a study of blood T cell repertoires in COVID-19. Study details: Acute and convalescent COVID-19 samples came from the United States, Italy and Spain. PBMCs, B-cell-depleted T cells, or T cells provided the cDNA or gDNA that made up the material.

Per the study methods: From reference gene primer amplification, estimates of nucleated cell counts were derived. Clones were sequenced by immunoSEQ multiplex PCR, and TCRdb holds only the in-frame ones, with some missing. The DNA was the basis for D and trimming; V, J and clone size are from that table. The table includes just under 350,000 clones, approximately 82% detected once. Germline V gene data show CDR1 as MNHNS and CDR2 as SASEGT. The trim removed 3 bases at V and 2 bases at J, leaving 4 bases unmatched. CDR3 length: 14 residues. The J gene is TRBJ2-7, the V gene TRBV6-1, with TRBD2 identical over 7 bases. This clonotype originated in a man between 25 and 39 years old with active or convalescent COVID-19. The sequenced sample consisted of peripheral blood. The chain's CDR3 is CASSDPGTTYEQYF. In DNA form, the CDR3 reads TGTGCCAGCAGTGACCCCGGGACTACCTACGAGCAGTACTTC.